The 14 T cell receptor beta chains reported below all come from one sample, sequenced in a study of cytomegalovirus exposure and HLA in healthy donors. Primers: 60 Vbeta forward and 13 Jbeta reverse. Libraries were prepared by immunoSEQ multiplex PCR; TCRdb keeps only in-frame clonotypes and omits some of them. The sample shows 90,000 to 100,000 clones, under 85% of them seen only once. Sequencing was performed on PBMCs. The receptor set was obtained from a man between 40 and 49 years old in good health and CMV-seronegative.

There are a few counts of this clone. The chain combines TRBV6-5 with TRBJ1-5, with TRBD1 matching 7 bases. This CDR3 has 15 amino acids. With 4 bases clipped from V and 6 bases from J, the junction kept 9 bases outside the gene matches. Germline-derived CDR1 and CDR2 are MNHEY and SVGAGI. CDR3: CASSWAGAGGQPQHF. The CDR3 bases are TGTGCCAGCAGTTGGGCAGGGGCAGGGGGTCAGCCCCAGCATTTT.

This clone was recorded only once. V gene TRBV4-1 combines with J gene TRBJ2-1, with no clear D. V was cut by 2 bases and J by 0 bases, with 14 bases left in between. The CDR3 runs 17 residues. Per germline, CDR1 MGHRA and CDR2 YSYEKL. Written as DNA, the CDR3 is TGCGCCAGCAGCCAAAGTCCCTCTAGTCTCTCCTACAATGAGCAGTTCTTC. Translation gives CASSQSPSSLSYNEQFF.

This chain joins TRBV5-6 and TRBJ1-5, with TRBD1 identical over 7 bases. The CDR3 has 16 residues. The J segment lost 1 base and the V segment lost 4 bases, leaving 8 bases of the junction unmatched. From germline, CDR1 is SGHDT and CDR2 YYEEEE. CDR3 region: CASSIYRGSSNQPQHF. As DNA, the CDR3 is TGTGCCAGCAGCATATACAGGGGTTCGAGCAATCAGCCCCAGCATTTT.

To note about this clone: Its ends do not fully match the called genes, so a read error is possible. V and J are TRBV7-9 and TRBJ1-2; D uncertain. This CDR3 is built from 14 residues. Germline lookup yields CDR1 SEHNR and CDR2 FQNEAQ (reference sequence). Written as DNA, the CDR3 is TGTTCCAGCAGCTTAGTTAACTCTCCCGTCGGCTACACCTTC. This codes for CSSSLVNSPVGYTF.

The chain recombines TRBV6-5 with TRBJ2-3, with TRBD1 as a possible D gene (6 bases). From germline, CDR1 is MNHEY and CDR2 SVGAGI. This CDR3 contains 15 residues. Trimming took off 5 bases at V and 6 bases at J, with 18 bases between the two ends. DNA for the CDR3: TGTGCCAGCAGTGCCAGGGGCCGTGGTGGGGATACGCAGTATTTT. Translation gives CASSARGRGGDTQYF.

This clone was counted a single time. In DNA, the CDR3 is TGCGCCAGCAGCCCAAGTCGACAGGGCCTTTACAATCAGCCCCAGCATTTT. Its protein is CASSPSRQGLYNQPQHF. The rearrangement uses TRBV4-3 and TRBJ1-5; 7 bases are shared with TRBD1. This CDR3 region has 17 residues. Germline CDR1 is LGHNA and CDR2 is YSLEER. J lost 3 bases, V lost 4 bases, and 12 bases had no gene match.

V usage is TRBV29-1 and J usage is TRBJ1-2; 9 bases agree with TRBD1. The V gene end was trimmed by 0 bases and the J gene end by 5 bases; junction bases not matched to a gene: 13. Per germline, CDR1 SQVTM and CDR2 ANQGSEA. The CDR3 has 17 residues. The CDR3 sequence is CSVEDRALGTGIYGYTF. CDR3 nucleotides: TGCAGCGTTGAAGATCGGGCTCTCGGGACAGGGATTTATGGCTACACCTTC.

The V call is TRBV11-3, the J call TRBJ2-3; TRBD2 is a possible D gene (6 bases). V dropped 1 base and J dropped 5 bases, with 16 bases sitting between them. The CDR3 contains 16 residues. Germline CDR1 is SGHNT and CDR2 is YENEEA. The CDR3 reads CASSLGAGRGEDTQYF. The DNA of the CDR3 is TGTGCCAGCAGCTTAGGGGCGGGACGGGGAGAAGATACGCAGTATTTT.

The V call is TRBV6-5, the J call TRBJ2-3; TRBD2 matches at 11 bases. Germline assignment: CDR1 MNHEY and CDR2 SVGAGI. V shed 6 bases, J shed 6 bases, and the junction held 8 bases outside the gene matches. This CDR3 has 15 residues. CDR3 protein: CASRPLAGGGDTQYF. For the CDR3, the DNA is TGTGCCAGCAGGCCCCTAGCGGGGGGTGGGGATACGCAGTATTTT.

The rearrangement links TRBV28 to TRBJ2-1; a possible D gene is TRBD1 (7 bases). CDR1 is MDHEN and CDR2 is SYDVKM in the germline V gene. This CDR3 spans 13 amino acids. The ends were cut back, 11 bases at V and 3 bases at J, with 14 bases in the middle. The CDR3 protein is CAAGQLIYNEQFF. The CDR3 DNA sequence: TGTGCCGCGGGACAGTTGATCTACAATGAGCAGTTCTTC. The whole variable domain, filled in from reference TRBV28 and TRBJ2-1, reads DVKVTQSSRYLVKRTGEKVFLECVQDMDHENMFWYRQDPGLGLRLIYFSYDVKMKEKGDIPEGYSVSREKKERFSLILESASTNQTSMYLCAAGQLIYNEQFFGPGTRLTVL.

This clone is a singleton in its sample. The V and J genes are TRBV30 and TRBJ1-5; D possibly corresponds to TRBD1 (6 bases). The germline V gene has CDR1 GTSNPN and CDR2 SVGIG (reference sequence). CDR3 size: 13 residues. The ends were cut back, 2 bases at V and 5 bases at J, with 10 bases in the middle. The CDR3 DNA reads as TGTGCCTGGAGTTCGGCAGGGGATCAGCCCCAGCATTTT. Translated: CAWSSAGDQPQHF.

This clone was detected only a few times. The chain recombines TRBV28 with TRBJ1-2; 8 bases match TRBD1. V gave up 6 bases and J gave up 8 bases; unmatched junction bases: 11. CDR3 length equals 14 residues. CDR1 and CDR2 from the germline V gene are MDHEN and SYDVKM. The CDR3 DNA follows: TGTGCCAGCAGCCTCGGGACAGGCGTTAGAGGCTACACCTTC. This sequence encodes CASSLGTGVRGYTF.

This clone was recorded once. The rearrangement joins TRBV2 to TRBJ1-6; TRBD1 agrees at 7 bases. V lost 6 bases, J lost 8 bases, and 10 bases stayed unmatched. CDR1 is SNHLY, CDR2 FYNNEI, per germline. This CDR3 comprises 15 residues. The CDR3 spells CASSWGIGGHSPLHF. CDR3 sequence (DNA): TGTGCCAGCAGCTGGGGGATAGGGGGCCATTCACCCCTCCACTTT.

This chain connects TRBV19 to TRBJ2-5; a possible D gene is TRBD2 (5 bases). In germline, CDR1 is LNHDA, CDR2 SQIVND (reference sequence). CDR3 length: 14 amino acids. V shed 3 bases and J shed 5 bases, with 13 bases lying between them. Here the CDR3 reads CASSMSGGRETQYF. CDR3 nucleotide sequence: TGTGCCAGTAGTATGTCCGGCGGGCGGGAGACCCAGTACTTC.